This TCR beta chain is drawn from a study of neoadjuvant anti-PD-1 for oral cavity cancer. Study-level background: Around day 43, patients without progression received a fourth nivolumab dose before surgery.

Patients had newly diagnosed, untreated stage II-IVA oral cavity squamous cell carcinoma. Clones were read by immunoSEQ multiplex PCR, and TCRdb kept only the in-frame ones, dropping some. The repertoire consists of 9,500 to 12,000 clones, with over 40% occurring once and the leading ten covering approximately 27%. The sample holds a few counts of this clone. V lost 0 bases to trimming and J lost 2 bases, with 8 bases between them. Germline V gene lookup returns CDR1 SGDLS and CDR2 YYNGEE. The CDR3 sequence is 14 residues long. The TCR comes from a person aged 40 to 85 with oral cavity squamous cell carcinoma. The chain employs TRBV9 and TRBJ1-1; D not resolved. Material: tumor tissue, obtained before nivolumab (anti-PD-1) treatment. The CDR3, as DNA: TGTGCCAGCAGCGTAGACGTGGGAAACACTGAAGCTTTCTTT. It translates to CASSVDVGNTEAFF.